The source of this T cell receptor (beta chain) is a study of T cell responses to AZD1222 COVID-19 vaccine. Clones were read by immunoSEQ multiplex PCR, and TCRdb kept only the in-frame ones, dropping some. Here the sample spans 200,000 to 250,000 clones, 90% to 95% being singletons. The CDR3 runs to 14 residues. In germline, CDR1 is SQVTM, CDR2 ANQGSEA. Between the trimmed V and J ends, which lost 6 bases and 6 bases, there was a span of 18 bases. The sequencing here drew on peripheral blood, taken 28 days after the second dose of the MenACWY control vaccine. The receptor was isolated from an adult who received the MenACWY meningococcal vaccine as a control. The chain is built from TRBV29-1 and TRBJ2-1, with a weak D call TRBD2 (6 bases). CDR3 nucleotides: TGCAGCGTCCCGGGACTCCCGCCGGCCAATGAGCAGTTCTTC. It is translated as CSVPGLPPANEQFF.